This passage covers 22 T cell receptor beta chains from one sample sequenced in a study of T cells after yellow fever vaccination (dated by TCRdb to between 2018 and 2021). The treatment or condition label, as the study defines it: live attenuated yellow fever vaccine strain. Library preparation employed 5' RACE. Sequencing was performed on an Illumina NovaSeq 6000. TCRdb handled the public reads itself, with Q25 trimming in fastp and clone calling in MiXCR, and kept productive beta chains. Duplicate CDR3 protein sequences are folded into a single record with the most common DNA and genes. In this sample the table shows 150,000 to 200,000 distinct CDR3 sequences, over 7% of which occur a single time. Under 40% of the sample goes to the ten largest clones. Sequences were derived from CD8+ T cells sorted from PBMCs, sampled 45 days after the yellow fever booster vaccination. These receptors all stem from a man aged 18-30 years who received the YFV17D yellow fever vaccine.

The chain uses TRBV30 and TRBJ1-2; D might be TRBD1 (5 bases). CDR3 length: 12 residues. V was pared by 8 bases and J by 5 bases, with 15 bases between. Germline V gives CDR1 GTSNPN, CDR2 SVGIG (reference sequence). This CDR3 reads CARGGAPYGYTF. The CDR3 region has the DNA TGTGCCCGGGGCGGAGCACCGTATGGCTACACCTTC.

This clonotype was counted a few times. The genes are TRBV9 and TRBJ2-5, with 7 positions matching TRBD2. CDR1 is SGDLS, CDR2 YYNGEE, per germline. Trimming at V came to 3 bases and at J to 2 bases, leaving 7 bases not matched to a gene. This CDR3 comprises 15 residues. The CDR3 DNA reads TGTGCCAGCAGCGGTGGGGGGGGACGGCAAGAGACCCAGTACTTC. Residues: CASSGGGGRQETQYF.

This clonotype has more than one count but fewer than ten. The CDR3 DNA reads TGTGCCAGCAGCGTGGGGCAGGGAGACGCCAAAAACATTCAGTACTTC. This encodes CASSVGQGDAKNIQYF. This rearrangement joins TRBV9 to TRBJ2-4; D might be TRBD1 or TRBD2, each matching 5 bases. Germline-derived CDR1 and CDR2 are SGDLS and YYNGEE. The V end was cut by 2 bases, the J end by 1 base, with 13 bases between. The CDR3 sequence is 16 residues long. Full variable domain (missing parts from reference TRBV9 and TRBJ2-4): DSGVTQTPKHLITATGQRVTLRCSPRSGDLSVYWYQQSLDQGLQFLIQYYNGEERAKGNILERFSAQQFPDLHSELNLSSLELGDSALYFCASSVGQGDAKNIQYFGAGTRLSVL.

The sample holds a few counts of this clonotype. V gene TRBV7-2 combines with J gene TRBJ2-4, with D possibly TRBD2 on 7 matching bases. The CDR3 has 17 amino acids. The ends were cut back, 2 bases at V and 8 bases at J, with 22 bases in the middle. Per the germline V gene, CDR1 is SGHTA and CDR2 is FQGNSA. CDR3 sequence (DNA): TGTGCCAGCAGCTTACGAACGGGGGGCCACCGTGAACACATTCAGTACTTC. As protein: CASSLRTGGHREHIQYF.

This clonotype was found a few times. The chain carries TRBV9 and TRBJ2-3; D possibly corresponds to TRBD2 (5 bases). The CDR3 spans 13 residues. Trimming left V 0 bases short and J 3 bases short, with 5 bases between. Germline V lookup: CDR1 SGDLS, CDR2 YYNGEE. DNA of the CDR3: TGTGCCAGCAGCGTAGGGAGGACAGATACGCAGTATTTT. Translated, it gives CASSVGRTDTQYF.

The chain uses TRBV20-1 and TRBJ2-7, with TRBD1 matching 10 bases. The CDR3 consists of 14 residues. Looked up from germline, CDR1 is DFQATT and CDR2 is SNEGSKA (reference sequence). The V and J ends lost 1 base and 1 base, in that order; junction bases with no gene match: 1. DNA of the CDR3: TGCAGTGCTAGAGGGGACAGGGGTTCCTACGAGCAGTACTTC. Protein product: CSARGDRGSYEQYF.

This clonotype was found many times. The rearrangement uses TRBV11-2 and TRBJ2-2; unclear D gene. This CDR3 is 15 amino acids long. V lost 2 bases, J lost 6 bases, and 13 bases lay in between. Germline assignment: CDR1 SGHAT and CDR2 FQNNGV. The CDR3: CASSLRIHRPGELFF. The CDR3 DNA reads as TGTGCCAGCAGCTTAAGAATCCATCGTCCCGGGGAGCTGTTTTTT.

This clonotype was seen a handful of times. The chain carries TRBV4-3 and TRBJ1-3, with D possibly being TRBD1 (6 bases). The germline gives CDR1 LGHNA, CDR2 YSLEER. The CDR3 loop spans 15 amino acids. The V and J ends lost 4 bases and 1 base respectively, with 11 bases between them. This chain's CDR3 is CASSRNQGSGNTIYF. CDR3 nucleotide sequence: TGCGCCAGCAGCCGGAATCAGGGGTCTGGAAACACCATATATTTT.

The chain has TRBV11-2 and TRBJ1-1, with no clear D. CDR1 and CDR2 from the germline V gene are SGHAT and FQNNGV. CDR3 length: 15 amino acids. Between the trimmed V and J ends, which lost 8 bases and 5 bases, there was a span of 21 bases. Here the CDR3 reads CASALAWWEDTEAFF. DNA of the CDR3: TGTGCCAGCGCCCTGGCCTGGTGGGAGGATACTGAAGCTTTCTTT.

A remark on this clonotype: The DNA is left out, because the CDR3 cannot be placed on it with certainty; the CDR3 is given as TCRdb lists it. The chain has TRBV23-1 and TRBJ1-4; TRBD1 reflects the table's D call only, with no check against the DNA. TRBV23-1 falls under the ORF class, with uncertain function. From its first to its last residue, the CDR3 has 16 amino acids. The CDR3 loop is CASSQKGYREKKNCFF.

The genes are TRBV4-1 and TRBJ2-7, with 8 bases matching TRBD1. Germline-derived CDR1 and CDR2 are MGHRA and YSYEKL. The CDR3 length is 14 residues. J was trimmed by 4 bases and V by 4 bases; bases with no gene match: 6. The CDR3 here is CASSLTGAMYEQYF. CDR3 coding DNA: TGCGCCAGCAGCCTGACAGGGGCTATGTACGAGCAGTACTTC.

This clonotype turned up a few times. The chain links TRBV15 to TRBJ2-5; 9 nucleotides match TRBD2. Germline CDR1 reads LNHNV; CDR2 reads YYDKDF (reference sequence). The CDR3 loop spans 15 amino acids. V lost 1 base to trimming and J lost 2 bases; unmatched junction nucleotides: 2. The CDR3 is CATSRGLAGQETQYF. The CDR3 DNA reads TGTGCCACCAGCAGAGGCCTAGCGGGGCAAGAGACCCAGTACTTC. The full variable domain, rest sourced from reference TRBV15 and TRBJ2-5, is DAMVIQNPRYQVTQFGKPVTLSCSQTLNHNVMYWYQQKSSQAPKLLFHYYDKDFNNEADTPDNFQSRRPNTSFCFLDIRSPGLGDTAMYLCATSRGLAGQETQYFGPGTRLLVL.

This clonotype has only a few counts. The rearrangement uses TRBV4-1 and TRBJ1-1; D not certain. CDR1 and CDR2 from the germline V gene are MGHRA and YSYEKL. The CDR3 has 15 residues. Trimming stripped 1 base from V and 4 bases from J, with 13 bases between. In DNA, the CDR3 is TGCGCCAGCAGCCAAGGAGTTACGGGGAGCACTGAAGCTTTCTTT. It is translated as CASSQGVTGSTEAFF.

This chain joins TRBV10-3 and TRBJ2-3; no clear D gene. Trimming shortened V by 8 bases and J by 2 bases, and 2 bases separated the two germline ends. The CDR3 spans 10 residues. Germline assignment: CDR1 ENHRY and CDR2 SYGVKD. CDR3 sequence: CAIATDTQYF. DNA of the CDR3: TGTGCCATCGCCACAGATACGCAGTATTTT.

The chain links TRBV5-5 to TRBJ2-1; unclear D gene. Between the trimmed V and J ends, which lost 4 bases and 0 bases, there was a span of 11 bases. CDR1 and CDR2 from the germline V gene are SGHKS and YYEKEE (reference sequence). The CDR3 sequence is 15 residues long. CDR3 sequence: CASSPLASSYNEQFF. CDR3 bases: TGTGCCAGCAGCCCCTTGGCGAGCTCCTACAATGAGCAGTTCTTC.

This clonotype was counted many times. This chain joins TRBV12-3 or TRBV12-4 and TRBJ2-2; TRBD1 agrees at 9 bases. The CDR3 consists of 15 residues. With V trimmed by 6 bases and J by 1 base, 3 bases remained unmatched. The CDR3 is CASRRDRVNTGELFF. DNA of the CDR3: TGTGCCAGCAGACGGGACAGGGTGAACACCGGGGAGCTGTTTTTT.

The rearrangement links TRBV24-1 to TRBJ2-3, with 10 bases that match TRBD1. Germline values: CDR1 KGHDR, CDR2 SFDVKD. The ends lost 6 bases at V and 5 bases at J; junction bases unmatched: 10. The CDR3 sequence is 16 residues long. Here the CDR3 reads CATSTLPGQGEDTQYF. The CDR3 DNA sequence: TGTGCCACCAGTACCCTGCCCGGACAGGGGGAAGATACGCAGTATTTT.

The CDR3 coding sequence is TGCGCCAGCAGCCAAGAACGGGGATTGAGTTCACCCCTCCACTTT. Its protein product is CASSQERGLSSPLHF. The rearrangement links TRBV4-1 to TRBJ1-6; D call uncertain. The V and J ends lost 0 bases and 9 bases respectively, with 12 bases between them. CDR1 and CDR2 (germline): MGHRA, YSYEKL. This CDR3 region has 15 residues.

The table lists this clonotype with a few counts. The rearrangement joins TRBV27 to TRBJ2-1; D gene ambiguous. CDR1 and CDR2 from the germline V gene are MNHEY and SMNVEV (reference sequence). V lost 6 bases and J 0 bases, leaving 21 bases between the germline ends. The CDR3 runs 18 residues. The CDR3, as DNA: TGTGCCAGCAGCCCTGGTACGGGCCCTTTTAGCTCCTACAATGAGCAGTTCTTC. The encoded protein is CASSPGTGPFSSYNEQFF.

The rearrangement uses TRBV14 and TRBJ2-2; no clear D. This CDR3 region has 15 residues. The V gene's germline CDR1 is SGHDN and CDR2 FVKESK. Trimming took off 0 bases at V and 6 bases at J, with 11 bases between the two ends. For the CDR3, the DNA is TGTGCCAGCAGCCAAGATACCACACGGTCCGGGGAGCTGTTTTTT. Protein: CASSQDTTRSGELFF.

The V call is TRBV6-2 or TRBV6-3, the J call TRBJ2-7; D is possibly TRBD1 (6 bases). Trimming left V 6 bases short and J 1 base short, with 16 bases between. The germline CDR1 and CDR2 sequences are MNHEY and SVGEGT. CDR3 length equals 15 residues. Here the CDR3 reads CASSPNRDTSYEQYV. DNA of the CDR3: TGTGCCAGCAGCCCAAACCGGGACACATCCTACGAGCAGTACGTC.

This clonotype was seen repeatedly, ten times or more. This CDR3 reads CGGGGTFYGYTF. The CDR3 DNA follows: TGCGGGGGAGGGGGCACCTTCTATGGCTACACCTTC. The J gene is TRBJ1-2, the V gene TRBV29-1; TRBD1 agrees at 7 bases. The CDR3 length is 12 residues. Germline V gene data show CDR1 as SQVTM and CDR2 as ANQGSEA.